The 7 T cell receptor beta chains below were found in one sample sequenced in a study of blood T cell repertoires in COVID-19. Produced via immunoSEQ multiplex PCR; TCRdb's table is partial and in-frame only. The table lists about 230,000 clones, approximately 80% of them singletons. Sequenced input: peripheral blood. The source is a woman of 80 years or more with active or convalescent COVID-19.

This rearrangement joins TRBV5-1 to TRBJ2-3, with TRBD2 identical over 7 bases. The V gene end was trimmed by 3 bases and the J gene end by 2 bases; junction bases not matched to a gene: 6. The CDR3 contains 15 residues. Germline CDR1 reads SGHRS; CDR2 reads YFSETQ. The CDR3 spells CASSYWEGFTDTQYF. CDR3 nucleotide sequence: TGCGCCAGCAGCTACTGGGAGGGCTTCACAGATACGCAGTATTTT.

The J gene is TRBJ1-3, the V gene TRBV5-1; D call uncertain. V was pared by 5 bases and J by 0 bases, with 12 bases between. The V gene's germline CDR1 is SGHRS and CDR2 YFSETQ. This CDR3 contains 15 residues. The CDR3 DNA is TGCGCCAGCAGACCGTCAGGATTCTCTGGAAACACCATATATTTT. This sequence encodes CASRPSGFSGNTIYF.

The chain has TRBV7-2 and TRBJ2-7; D is ambiguous. CDR1 is SGHTA, CDR2 FQGNSA, per germline. The V and J ends lost 5 bases and 2 bases respectively, with 19 bases between them. The CDR3 is 16 residues long. The CDR3 DNA reads as TGTGCCAGCAGCCTGGCGGCGGTCGAGGCACCCTACGAGCAGTACTTC. Protein: CASSLAAVEAPYEQYF. Full variable domain (outside the CDR3, taken from reference TRBV7-2 and TRBJ2-7): GAGVSQSPSNKVTEKGKDVELRCDPISGHTALYWYRQSLGQGLEFLIYFQGNSAPDKSGLPSDRFSAERTGGSVSTLTIQRTQQEDSAVYLCASSLAAVEAPYEQYFGPGTRLTVT.

Only a few counts were recorded for this clone. The chain couples TRBV6-5 to TRBJ2-7; D is perhaps TRBD2 (5 bases). From germline, CDR1 is MNHEY and CDR2 SVGAGI. CDR3 length equals 15 residues. The germline V and J ends were trimmed by 8 bases and 1 base, with 18 bases remaining between them. CDR3 region: CASPPTRATSYEQYF. The CDR3 region has the DNA TGTGCCAGCCCCCCCACTAGAGCTACTTCCTACGAGCAGTACTTC.

The chain is built from TRBV7-2 and TRBJ1-6; 8 nucleotides line up with TRBD1. Germline-derived CDR1 and CDR2 are SGHTA and FQGNSA. CDR3 size: 17 residues. V dropped 4 bases and J dropped 3; count of bases not matched to a gene: 8. The CDR3 DNA sequence: TGTGCCAGCAGCTCTAGACAGGGGATGGTCTATAATTCACCCCTCCACTTT. Protein: CASSSRQGMVYNSPLHF.

Turning to this clone: Other nucleotide sequences from this sample produce the same CDR3. This chain connects TRBV19 to TRBJ1-1, with 8 bases aligning to TRBD1. This CDR3 is 14 amino acids long. Germline CDR1 is LNHDA and CDR2 is SQIVND (reference sequence). Trimming at V came to 5 bases and at J to 5 bases, leaving 7 bases not matched to a gene. CDR3 sequence reads: CASSLQGARTEAFF. The CDR3, as DNA: TGTGCCAGTAGTCTCCAGGGGGCTCGAACTGAAGCTTTCTTT.

For this clone: In the same sample, other DNA sequences code for this CDR3. The gene calls are TRBV6-2 or TRBV6-3 and TRBJ1-6; tentative D call: TRBD1 (5 bases). Deletions cut 2 bases from V and 9 bases from J, with 8 bases between. Germline V gene data show CDR1 as MNHEY and CDR2 as SVGEGT. The CDR3 is made up of 13 amino acids. CDR3 in DNA: TGTGCCAGCAGTTACAGGGGAGGTTCACCCCTCCACTTT. Residues: CASSYRGGSPLHF.